The 11 T cell receptor beta chains reported below all come from one sample, sequenced in a study of blood T cell repertoires in COVID-19. Assay: immunoSEQ multiplex PCR; the TCRdb copy retains only in-frame clones and omits some. The table has roughly 90,000 clones, around 87% seen once. The material sequenced was peripheral blood. The source of these receptors is a man aged 35 to 55 with acute or convalescent COVID-19.

The chain recombines TRBV3-1 (or the pseudogene TRBV3-2) with TRBJ2-3; perhaps TRBD2 as D (5 bases). The ends were cut back, 4 bases at V and 0 bases at J, with 14 bases in the middle. The V gene's germline CDR1 is LGHDT and CDR2 YNNKEL (reference sequence). The CDR3 runs 16 residues. CDR3 coding DNA: TGTGCCAGCAGCCCCCGCGGAGGCCCTAGCACAGATACGCAGTATTTT. Translating it yields CASSPRGGPSTDTQYF.

This chain links TRBV6-5 with TRBJ1-2; possibly TRBD1 for D (5 bases). Germline loops: CDR1 MNHEY, CDR2 SVGAGI. The ends were cut back, 2 bases at V and 4 bases at J, with 8 bases in the middle. CDR3 size: 13 residues. CDR3: CASSYPGGYGYTF. CDR3 in DNA: TGTGCCAGCAGTTACCCGGGGGGCTATGGCTACACCTTC.

V and J are TRBV4-3 and TRBJ1-2; 7 bases line up with TRBD1. CDR1 is LGHNA and CDR2 is YSLEER in the germline V gene. Trimming took 4 bases from V and 4 from J; bases not matched to a gene: 18. The CDR3 is 18 amino acids. CDR3 region: CASSRGAPTRQGGYGYTF. The CDR3 DNA follows: TGCGCCAGCAGCCGAGGTGCCCCCACTAGACAGGGAGGCTATGGCTACACCTTC.

This rearrangement joins TRBV9 to TRBJ1-1, with a weak D call TRBD1 (5 bases). The CDR3 runs 17 residues. V lost 1 base, J lost 1 base, and 17 bases lay in between. Looked up from germline, CDR1 is SGDLS and CDR2 is YYNGEE. The CDR3 coding sequence is TGTGCCAGCAGCGTAATTAAAGCGGGGCGGGGGAACACTGAAGCTTTCTTT. This sequence encodes CASSVIKAGRGNTEAFF.

The chain employs TRBV2 and TRBJ2-1; 9 positions match TRBD2. The trim removed 1 base at V and 16 bases at J, leaving 11 bases unmatched. This CDR3 is built from 14 residues. Germline CDR1 and CDR2: SNHLY and FYNNEI. DNA of the CDR3: TGTGCCAGCAGTGAAGGGACTAGCGTCTTCAATAGTTTCTTC. Protein: CASSEGTSVFNSFF.

This chain joins TRBV5-6 and TRBJ1-5; D remains unclear. The germline gives CDR1 SGHDT, CDR2 YYEEEE. The CDR3 is 15 residues long. Trimming took 5 bases from V and 5 from J, leaving 17 bases between them. CDR3 DNA: TGTGCCAGCAGTTCCCGTTCGTCCGGGTATCAGCCCCAGCATTTT. As protein: CASSSRSSGYQPQHF.

This chain links TRBV5-1 with TRBJ1-1; no clear D. The V gene lost 10 bases and the J gene lost 2 bases, with 15 bases spanning the gap. The CDR3 length is 13 residues. CDR1 is SGHRS, CDR2 YFSETQ, per germline. CDR3 nucleotide sequence: TGCGCCTCCAGGAATAACCCAAACACTGAAGCTTTCTTT. This codes for CASRNNPNTEAFF.

CDR3 bases: TGTGCCAGCTCGGGGGGAATACGCACAGATACGCAGTATTTT. Its protein is CASSGGIRTDTQYF. This sequence joins TRBV18 and TRBJ2-3, with D possibly being TRBD2 (6 bases). Between the trimmed V and J ends, which lost 6 bases and 1 base, there was a span of 11 bases. From germline, CDR1 is KGHSH and CDR2 LQKENI. The CDR3 loop spans 14 amino acids.

The chain is built from TRBV15 and TRBJ2-3, with TRBD2 identical over 10 bases. This CDR3 contains 16 residues. Trimming removed 1 base from V and 4 bases from J; junction bases left unmatched: 5. The germline V gene has CDR1 LNHNV and CDR2 YYDKDF (reference sequence). The CDR3 DNA follows: TGTGCCACCAGCAGAGTCATAGCGGGGGGTGCAGATACGCAGTATTTT. Translating it yields CATSRVIAGGADTQYF.

The chain carries TRBV5-1 and TRBJ1-4; no firm D call. The germline V gene has CDR1 SGHRS and CDR2 YFSETQ. V lost 0 bases to trimming and J lost 0 bases, with 9 bases between them. The CDR3 sequence is 16 residues long. As DNA, the CDR3 is TGCGCCAGCAGCTTGGCCGAGGTAGCAACTAATGAAAAACTGTTTTTT. Amino acids: CASSLAEVATNEKLFF.

V usage is TRBV27 and J usage is TRBJ2-2, with 7 bases identical to TRBD2. Germline V gene sequence: CDR1 MNHEY, CDR2 SMNVEV (reference sequence). The CDR3 loop spans 14 amino acids. V shed 9 bases and J 2 bases; nucleotides not matched to a gene: 6. The CDR3 is CASRPGLNTGELFF. The CDR3 DNA follows: TGTGCCAGTAGGCCGGGACTAAACACCGGGGAGCTGTTTTTT.